This T cell receptor (beta chain) was recovered during a study of T cell repertoires in cytomegalovirus infection. Study overall: Selected CMV epitopes included recently identified HLA-C-restricted ones as well as well-studied HLA-B-restricted ones. Whole-study results and caveats: In two of eight donors, the top clonotype was HLA-C-restricted CMV-specific.

Germline V lookup: CDR1 SGHTA, CDR2 FQGNSA. This CDR3 has 14 residues. TCRdb recomputed calls from the reads with MiXCR, one row per CDR3 protein. The table has some 320,000 distinct CDR3 sequences, just under 30% seen once. This clonotype occurred a few times. Its antigen is unidentified. Mismatch with germline at one junction end may stem from a read error. V usage is TRBV7-2 and J usage is TRBJ2-7; 8 positions match TRBD2. Sequences were derived from cultured PBMCs, sampled from culture after CMV antigen stimulation. This sequence was found in a human donor in good health (CMV status not recorded). Some clones in this sample may be carry-over from other donors' samples. CDR3 sequence: CASSLAGKVTRQYF. CDR3 in DNA: TGTGCCAGCAGTTTAGCGGGAAAGGTTACCCGACAGTACTTC.